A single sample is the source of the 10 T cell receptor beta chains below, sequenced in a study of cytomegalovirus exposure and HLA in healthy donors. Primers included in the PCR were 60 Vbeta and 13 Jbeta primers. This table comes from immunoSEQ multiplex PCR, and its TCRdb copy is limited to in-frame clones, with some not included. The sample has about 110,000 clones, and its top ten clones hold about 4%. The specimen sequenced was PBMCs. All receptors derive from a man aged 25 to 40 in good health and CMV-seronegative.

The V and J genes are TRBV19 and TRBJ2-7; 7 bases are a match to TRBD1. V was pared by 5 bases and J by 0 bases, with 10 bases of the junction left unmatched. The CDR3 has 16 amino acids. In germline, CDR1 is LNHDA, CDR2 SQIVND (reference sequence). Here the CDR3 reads CASSSGTALYSYEQYF. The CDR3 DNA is TGTGCCAGTAGTTCAGGGACAGCACTCTACTCCTACGAGCAGTACTTC.

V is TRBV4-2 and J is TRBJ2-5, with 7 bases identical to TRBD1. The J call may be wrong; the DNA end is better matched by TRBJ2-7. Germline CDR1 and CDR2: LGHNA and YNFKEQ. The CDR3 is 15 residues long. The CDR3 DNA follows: TGTGCCAGCAGCCAAGACCCACAGGGGCGGAACGAGCAGTACTTC. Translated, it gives CASSQDPQGRNEQYF.

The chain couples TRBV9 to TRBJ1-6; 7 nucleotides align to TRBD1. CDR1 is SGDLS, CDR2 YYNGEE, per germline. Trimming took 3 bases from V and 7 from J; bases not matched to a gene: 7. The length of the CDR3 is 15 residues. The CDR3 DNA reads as TGTGCCAGCAGCGCGGCCGGGACAGAGAATTCACCCCTCCACTTT. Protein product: CASSAAGTENSPLHF.

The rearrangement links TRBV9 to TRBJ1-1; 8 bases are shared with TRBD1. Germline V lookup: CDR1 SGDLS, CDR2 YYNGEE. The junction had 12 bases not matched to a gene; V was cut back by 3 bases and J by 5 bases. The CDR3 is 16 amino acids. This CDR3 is CASSARGPVGETEAFF. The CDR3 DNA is TGTGCCAGCAGCGCCAGGGGGCCAGTAGGTGAGACTGAAGCTTTCTTT.

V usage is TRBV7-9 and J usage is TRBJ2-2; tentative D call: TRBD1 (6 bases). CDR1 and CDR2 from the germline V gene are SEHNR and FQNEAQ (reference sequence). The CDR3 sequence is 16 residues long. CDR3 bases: TGTGCTTCTTCAGTACAGGGCCCGACGAACACCGGGGAGCTGTTTTTT. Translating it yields CASSVQGPTNTGELFF.

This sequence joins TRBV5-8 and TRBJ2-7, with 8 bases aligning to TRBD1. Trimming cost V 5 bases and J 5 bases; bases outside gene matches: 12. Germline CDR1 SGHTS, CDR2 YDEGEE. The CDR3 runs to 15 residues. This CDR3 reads CASRDRAIFLDEQYF. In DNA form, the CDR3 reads TGTGCCAGCAGGGACAGGGCAATTTTCTTGGACGAGCAGTACTTC. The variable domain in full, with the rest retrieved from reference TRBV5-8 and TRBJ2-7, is EAGVTQSPTHLIKTRGQQATLRCSPISGHTSVYWYQQALGLGLQFLLWYDEGEERNRGNFPPRFSGRQFPNYSSELNVNALELEDSALYLCASRDRAIFLDEQYFGPGTRLTVT.

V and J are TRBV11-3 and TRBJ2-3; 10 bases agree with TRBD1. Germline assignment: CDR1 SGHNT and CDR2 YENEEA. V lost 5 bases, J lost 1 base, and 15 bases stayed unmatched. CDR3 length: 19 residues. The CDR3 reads CASSLGGTGARPGTDTQYF. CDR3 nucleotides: TGTGCCAGCAGCCTAGGGGGGACAGGGGCCCGACCGGGCACAGATACGCAGTATTTT.

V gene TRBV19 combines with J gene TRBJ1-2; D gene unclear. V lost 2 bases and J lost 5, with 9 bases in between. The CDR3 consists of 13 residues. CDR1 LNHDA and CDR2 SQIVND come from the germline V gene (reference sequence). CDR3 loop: CASSITGEYGYTF. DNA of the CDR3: TGTGCCAGTAGTATAACCGGGGAATATGGCTACACCTTC.

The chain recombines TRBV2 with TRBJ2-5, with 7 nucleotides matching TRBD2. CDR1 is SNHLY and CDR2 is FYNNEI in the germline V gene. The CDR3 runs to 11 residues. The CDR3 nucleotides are TGTGCGGGGGGGTATCAAGAGACCCAGTACTTC. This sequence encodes CAGGYQETQYF.

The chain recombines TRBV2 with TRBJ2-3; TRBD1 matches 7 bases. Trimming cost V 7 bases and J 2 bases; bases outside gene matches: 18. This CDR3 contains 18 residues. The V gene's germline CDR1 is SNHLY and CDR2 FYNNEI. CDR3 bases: TGTGCCAGCAAAGAGTCACAGGGTAGGGGGCTCTCCACAGATACGCAGTATTTT. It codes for CASKESQGRGLSTDTQYF.